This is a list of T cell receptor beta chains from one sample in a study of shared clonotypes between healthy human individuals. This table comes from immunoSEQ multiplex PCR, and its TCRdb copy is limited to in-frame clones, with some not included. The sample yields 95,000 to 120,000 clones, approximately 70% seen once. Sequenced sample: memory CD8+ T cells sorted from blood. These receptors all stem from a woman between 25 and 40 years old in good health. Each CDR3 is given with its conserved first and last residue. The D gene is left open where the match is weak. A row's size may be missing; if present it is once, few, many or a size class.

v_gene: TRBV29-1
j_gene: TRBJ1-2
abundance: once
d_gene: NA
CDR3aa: CSVEDSYLHNGYTF
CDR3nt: TGCAGCGTTGAAGACAGTTACTTACATAATGGCTACACCTTC

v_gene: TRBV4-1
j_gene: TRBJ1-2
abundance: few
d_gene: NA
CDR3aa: CASSQTQEGYTF
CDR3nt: TGCGCCAGCAGCCAAACCCAAGAAGGCTACACCTTC

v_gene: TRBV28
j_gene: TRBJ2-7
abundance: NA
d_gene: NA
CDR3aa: CASSVGTQHPYEQYF
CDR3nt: TGTGCCAGCAGCGTCGGGACACAACACCCCTACGAGCAGTACTTC

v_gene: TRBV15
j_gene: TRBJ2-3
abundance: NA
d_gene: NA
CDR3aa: CATSRDYGGITDTQYF
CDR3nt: TGTGCCACCAGCAGAGATTATGGGGGCATCACAGATACGCAGTATTTT

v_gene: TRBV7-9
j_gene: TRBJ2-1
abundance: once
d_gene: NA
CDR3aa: CASSSLHNEQFF
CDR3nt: TGTGCCAGCAGCTCCTTGCACAATGAGCAGTTCTTC

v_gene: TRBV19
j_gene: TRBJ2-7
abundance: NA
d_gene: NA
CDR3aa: CASSMGISIRYEQYF
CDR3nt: TGTGCCAGTAGTATGGGAATCTCAATCAGATACGAGCAGTACTTC

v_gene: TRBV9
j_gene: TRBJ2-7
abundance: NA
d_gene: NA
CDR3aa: CASSVGGGSGEQYF
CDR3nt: TGTGCCAGCAGCGTAGGAGGGGGAAGCGGCGAGCAGTACTTC

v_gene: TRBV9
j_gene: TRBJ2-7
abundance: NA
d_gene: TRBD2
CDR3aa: CASSAGTSGRVYEQYF
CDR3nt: TGTGCCAGCAGCGCCGGTACTAGCGGGAGAGTCTACGAGCAGTACTTC

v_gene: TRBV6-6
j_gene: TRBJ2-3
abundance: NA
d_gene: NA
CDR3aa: CASSYSNYGDTQYF
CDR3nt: TGTGCCAGCAGTTACTCGAACTATGGGGATACGCAGTATTTT

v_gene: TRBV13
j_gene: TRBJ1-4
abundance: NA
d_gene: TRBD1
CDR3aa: CASGGQGSRKLFF
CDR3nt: TGTGCCAGTGGGGGACAGGGGAGTAGGAAACTGTTTTTT

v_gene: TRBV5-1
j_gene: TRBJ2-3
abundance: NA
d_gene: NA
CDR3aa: CASSLGTSDTQYF
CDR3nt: TGCGCCAGCAGCCTAGGGACTTCCGATACGCAGTATTTT

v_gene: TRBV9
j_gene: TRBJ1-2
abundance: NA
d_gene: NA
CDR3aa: CASRGFGGNYGYTF
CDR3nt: TGTGCCAGCAGAGGTTTTGGGGGCAACTATGGCTACACCTTC

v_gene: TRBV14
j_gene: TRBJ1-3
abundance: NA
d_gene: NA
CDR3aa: CASSQNSGNTIYF
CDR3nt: TGTGCCAGCAGCCAGAACTCTGGAAACACCATATATTTT

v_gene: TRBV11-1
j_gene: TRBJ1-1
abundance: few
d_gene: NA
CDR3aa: CASSENTEAFF
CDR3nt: TGTGCCAGCAGCGAAAACACTGAAGCTTTCTTT

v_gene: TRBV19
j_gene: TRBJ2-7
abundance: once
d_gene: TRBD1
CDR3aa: CASSQSTGFSPYEQYF
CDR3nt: TGTGCCAGTAGTCAGTCGACAGGGTTTTCTCCCTACGAGCAGTACTTC

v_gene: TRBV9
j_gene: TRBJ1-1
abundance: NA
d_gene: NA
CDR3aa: CASSVVDSGTMNTEAFF
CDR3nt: TGTGCCAGCAGCGTAGTTGATTCAGGGACCATGAACACTGAAGCTTTCTTT

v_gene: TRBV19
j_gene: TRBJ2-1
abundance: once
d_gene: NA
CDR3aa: CASSNFYEQFF
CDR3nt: TGTGCCAGTAGTAATTTCTATGAGCAGTTCTTC